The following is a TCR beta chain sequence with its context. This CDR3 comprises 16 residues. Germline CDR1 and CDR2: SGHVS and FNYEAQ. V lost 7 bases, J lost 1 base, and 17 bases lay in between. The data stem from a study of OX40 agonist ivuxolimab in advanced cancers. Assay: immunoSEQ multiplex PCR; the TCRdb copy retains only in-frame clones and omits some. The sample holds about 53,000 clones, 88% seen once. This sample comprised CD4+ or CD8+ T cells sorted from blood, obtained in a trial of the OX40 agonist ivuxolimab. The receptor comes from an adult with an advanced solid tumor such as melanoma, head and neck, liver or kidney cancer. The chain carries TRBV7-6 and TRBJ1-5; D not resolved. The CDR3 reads CASNSGPFGSNQPQHF. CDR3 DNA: TGTGCCAGCAACTCTGGGCCCTTCGGGAGCAATCAGCCCCAGCATTTT.